Shown below are 12 T cell receptor beta chains from a single sample sequenced in a study of identical twins (TCRdb year 2016). Library preparation used 5' RACE. Reads for this sample came from an Illumina HiSeq 2000. TCRdb itself trimmed the public reads at Q25 with fastp, ran MiXCR and retained productive beta chains. Rows with one shared CDR3 protein collapse into an entry with the most common genes and DNA. The sample table shows nearly 900,000 distinct CDR3 sequences, and 9% to 15% are seen once. About 1.6% of the sample lies in the top ten. These sequences were also reported in another study, on yellow fever vaccine responses in identical twins.

Sequenced sample: PBMCs. These receptors all come from a woman younger than 30 in good health.

This clonotype showed up just a few times. The J gene is TRBJ1-4, the V gene TRBV9, with D perhaps TRBD1 (5 bases). Germline V CDR1 and CDR2: SGDLS, YYNGEE. Trimming removed 4 bases at V and 5 bases at J, with 18 bases between. The CDR3 is 16 residues long. In nucleotides, the CDR3 is TGTGCCAGCAGCCCGGGCCTGGGGGGGAACAATGAAAAACTGTTTTTT. Protein sequence: CASSPGLGGNNEKLFF.

This clonotype was seen many times. This chain connects TRBV18 to TRBJ2-2, with no clear D. Trimming took off 1 base at V and 6 bases at J, with 6 bases between the two ends. The CDR3 has 13 amino acids. Germline V gene data show CDR1 as KGHSH and CDR2 as LQKENI. The chain's CDR3 is CASSPLGSGELFF. CDR3 in DNA: TGTGCCAGCTCACCACTTGGTTCCGGGGAGCTGTTTTTT.

This clonotype has only a few counts. The rearrangement links TRBV28 to TRBJ2-1; 7 nucleotides match TRBD1. The CDR3 has 14 residues. V shed 3 bases, J shed 6 bases, and the junction held 5 bases outside the gene matches. Germline CDR1 is MDHEN and CDR2 is SYDVKM. The DNA for the CDR3 is TGTGCCAGCAGTTTGAGGGGGCAGGTCAATGAGCAGTTCTTC. Encoded protein: CASSLRGQVNEQFF.

This clonotype turned up a few times. The V call is TRBV28, the J call TRBJ2-3; TRBD2 matches at 9 bases. CDR3 length equals 17 residues. V gave up 10 bases and J gave up 2 bases; unmatched junction bases: 16. CDR1 is MDHEN and CDR2 is SYDVKM in the germline V gene. DNA of the CDR3: TGTGCCACCTCACCCCGGGGTGCTAGCGGGGCCACAGATACGCAGTATTTT. Residues: CATSPRGASGATDTQYF.

Only a few counts were recorded for this clonotype. V usage is TRBV20-1 and J usage is TRBJ2-3, with D tentatively TRBD1 or TRBD2 (5 bases each). The CDR3 has 17 amino acids. Germline-derived CDR1 and CDR2 are DFQATT and SNEGSKA (reference sequence). V shed 1 base and J shed 5 bases, with 22 bases lying between them. In DNA form, the CDR3 reads TGCAGTGCTAGAGCCGGGACGCCCGTGGTCACGGGAGATACGCAGTATTTT. This translates into CSARAGTPVVTGDTQYF.

The rearrangement links TRBV29-1 to TRBJ2-1; TRBD2 agrees at 8 bases. Germline CDR1 reads SQVTM; CDR2 reads ANQGSEA. The CDR3 contains 14 residues. The ends lost 6 bases at V and 7 bases at J; junction bases unmatched: 11. The CDR3 spells CSVPGLGLRNEQFF. The DNA of the CDR3 is TGCAGCGTACCGGGACTAGGCCTTAGGAATGAGCAGTTCTTC.

This clonotype showed up many times. The rearrangement links TRBV12-3 or TRBV12-4 to TRBJ1-1, with D tentatively TRBD1 (6 bases). CDR3 length: 15 amino acids. Trimming shortened V by 0 bases and J by 3 bases, and 11 bases separated the two germline ends. The CDR3 reads CASSLARGLDTEAFF. The DNA of the CDR3 is TGTGCCAGCAGTTTAGCTCGGGGGCTGGACACTGAAGCTTTCTTT.

The chain recombines TRBV10-3 with TRBJ2-3; 7 nucleotides line up with TRBD1. The CDR3 covers 14 residues. Germline-derived CDR1 and CDR2 are ENHRY and SYGVKD. J gave up 5 bases and V 8 bases, and 10 bases lay outside the gene matches. CDR3: CAIGWGQHVDTQYF. In DNA, the CDR3 is TGTGCCATCGGCTGGGGACAGCATGTAGATACGCAGTATTTT.

This clonotype has at least ten counts. The V gene is TRBV6-1, the J gene TRBJ2-3; the match to TRBD1 covers 7 bases. This CDR3 has 14 residues. V trimming: 4 bases; J trimming: 6 bases; junction bases outside the gene matches: 7. From germline, CDR1 is MNHNS and CDR2 SASEGT. The CDR3 DNA follows: TGTGCCAGCAGTGCCCTGACAGGGCGGGATACGCAGTATTTT. It specifies CASSALTGRDTQYF.

This chain links TRBV5-1 with TRBJ2-1, with 10 bases lining up with TRBD2. This CDR3 is built from 19 residues. The V segment lost 3 bases and the J segment 2 bases; nucleotides outside the gene matches: 14. Germline CDR1 and CDR2: SGHRS and YFSETQ. CDR3 sequence: CASSSTGPSGSSPYNEQFF. In DNA, the CDR3 is TGCGCCAGCAGCTCGACGGGGCCTAGCGGGAGTAGCCCCTACAATGAGCAGTTCTTC.

The chain links TRBV2 to TRBJ2-5; D possibly matches TRBD1 or TRBD2 (5 bases each). V was shortened by 6 bases and J by 14 bases, with 19 bases between the two germline ends. Germline assignment: CDR1 SNHLY and CDR2 FYNNEI. The CDR3 is 12 amino acids. The CDR3 DNA is TGTGCCAGCAGGGGGGACCAAGCGGCGTCTTACTTC. It codes for CASRGDQAASYF.

V usage is TRBV10-3 and J usage is TRBJ2-1; D perhaps matches TRBD2 (6 bases). This CDR3 spans 18 amino acids. Germline CDR1 reads ENHRY; CDR2 reads SYGVKD. V was cut by 3 bases and J by 0 bases, with 18 bases left in between. In DNA form, the CDR3 reads TGTGCCATCAGTGATAGATCTGGCGGGGCTAGCTCCTACAATGAGCAGTTCTTC. It is translated as CAISDRSGGASSYNEQFF.